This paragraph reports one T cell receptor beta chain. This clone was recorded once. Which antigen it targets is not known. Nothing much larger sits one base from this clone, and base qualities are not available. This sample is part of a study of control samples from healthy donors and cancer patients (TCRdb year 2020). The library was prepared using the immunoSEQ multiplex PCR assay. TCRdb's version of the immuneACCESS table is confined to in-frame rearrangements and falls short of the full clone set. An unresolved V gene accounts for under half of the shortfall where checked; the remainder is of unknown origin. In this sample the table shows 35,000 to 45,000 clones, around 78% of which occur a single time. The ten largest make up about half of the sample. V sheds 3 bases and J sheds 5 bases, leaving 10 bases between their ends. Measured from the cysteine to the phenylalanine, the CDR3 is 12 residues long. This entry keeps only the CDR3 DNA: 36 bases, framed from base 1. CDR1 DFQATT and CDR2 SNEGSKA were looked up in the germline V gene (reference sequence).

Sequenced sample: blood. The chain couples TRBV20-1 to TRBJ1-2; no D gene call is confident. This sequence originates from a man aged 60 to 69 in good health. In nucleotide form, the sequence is TGCAGTGCTAGTCACCTCGAATATGGCTACACCTTC. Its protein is CSASHLEYGYTF.